Listed below are T cell receptor beta chains from one sample, sequenced in a study of T cells in Graves' hyperthyroidism and ophthalmopathy. TCRdb re-called the multiplex PCR reads through MiXCR, storing one row per CDR3 protein. The data show fewer than 350,000 distinct CDR3 sequences, with less than 20% seen just once and about 16% held by the top ten. The material sequenced was blood. Receptor source: a woman between 40 and 55 years old with Graves' ophthalmopathy. The CDR3 runs from the conserved cysteine through the conserved F or W. The D gene is left open where the match is weak. Clone size, where shown, is once, few, many, or a class for clones that have expanded.

>TRBJ1-2|many|.|TRBV15
CATSRDLQKTNYGYTF
TGTGCCACCAGCAGAGATTTACAGAAGACTAACTATGGCTACACCTTC
>TRBJ2-7|many|TRBD1|TRBV24-1
CATSRDRDGEQYF
TGTGCCACCAGCCGGGACAGGGATGGCGAGCAGTACTTC
>TRBJ1-1|.|TRBD1|TRBV6-2/TRBV6-3
CASSAPGQGGETEAFF
TGTGCCAGCAGCGCCCCGGGACAGGGTGGGGAGACTGAAGCTTTCTTT
>TRBJ1-5|many|.|TRBV12-3/TRBV12-4
CASRPGGVYQPQHF
TGTGCCAGCAGACCCGGGGGGGTGTATCAGCCCCAGCATTTT
>TRBJ2-1|few|.|TRBV13
CASSLVAGEQFF
TGTGCCAGCAGCTTAGTGGCGGGTGAGCAGTTCTTC
>TRBJ2-2|.|.|TRBV12-3/TRBV12-4
CASSFRVPGELFF
TGTGCCAGCAGTTTCAGGGTACCCGGGGAGCTGTTTTTT
>TRBJ2-5|.|.|TRBV20-1
CSASREQETQYF
TGCAGTGCTTCCCGGGAGCAAGAGACCCAGTACTTC
>TRBJ1-2|.|TRBD1|TRBV12-3/TRBV12-4
CASLDRTSNYGYTF
TGTGCCAGCCTGGACAGGACCAGTAACTATGGCTACACCTTC
>TRBJ2-7|many|.|TRBV29-1
CSVKDGTYEQYF
TGCAGCGTAAAGGACGGAACCTACGAGCAGTACTTC
>TRBJ1-1|many|.|TRBV2
CASSARGNTEAFF
TGTGCCAGCAGTGCAAGAGGGAACACTGAAGCTTTCTTT
>TRBJ2-4|many|.|TRBV27
CASSWDLQLAKNIQYF
TGTGCCAGCAGTTGGGACCTCCAACTAGCCAAAAACATTCAGTACTTC
>TRBJ2-7|many|TRBD2|TRBV2
CASLGLAGGLEQYF
TGTGCCAGCCTGGGACTAGCGGGAGGGCTCGAGCAGTACTTC
>TRBJ1-1|many|.|TRBV5-1
CASSLTRINTEAFF
TGCGCCAGCAGCTTGACCAGGATTAACACTGAAGCTTTCTTT
>TRBJ1-2|.|TRBD1|TRBV6-2/TRBV6-3
CASSQRQGNDGYTF
TGTGCCAGCAGTCAAAGACAGGGAAACGATGGCTACACCTTC
>TRBJ1-3|many|.|TRBV7-8
CASSPDRIPSGNTIYF
TGTGCCAGCAGCCCTGATCGGATCCCCTCTGGAAACACCATATATTTT
>TRBJ2-7|many|.|TRBV7-2
CASSINYEQYF
TGTGCCAGCAGTATAAACTACGAGCAGTACTTC
>TRBJ1-3|many|TRBD1|TRBV30
CAWSPGTGGASGNTIYF
TGTGCCTGGAGTCCCGGGACAGGGGGCGCCTCTGGAAACACCATATATTTT
>TRBJ2-7|.|TRBD2|TRBV6-1
CASSRSGTSEYF
TGTGCCAGCAGTCGGTCCGGGACTAGCGAATACTTC
>TRBJ1-1|many|.|TRBV11-2
CASSLVEGGTEAFF
TGTGCCAGCAGCTTAGTCGAAGGGGGCACTGAAGCTTTCTTT
>TRBJ1-6|many|.|TRBV4-1
CASSQVAGLGAHNNSPLHF
TGCGCCAGCAGCCAAGTCGCAGGGCTCGGAGCCCACAATAATTCACCCCTCCACTTT
>TRBJ2-5|.|TRBD2|TRBV29-1
CSVVVAGEETQYF
TGCAGCGTTGTTGTGGCGGGAGAAGAGACCCAGTACTTC
>TRBJ1-1|.|.|TRBV2
CASSVELRTVNTEAFF
TGTGCCAGCAGTGTAGAACTGCGGACAGTGAACACTGAAGCTTTCTTT
>TRBJ1-5|many|.|TRBV12-3/TRBV12-4
CASSLGTGINQPQHF
TGTGCCAGCAGTTTAGGAACAGGTATCAATCAGCCCCAGCATTTT
>TRBJ2-2|many|.|TRBV10-3
CAISGPGAITGELFF
TGTGCCATCAGTGGCCCGGGGGCAATCACCGGGGAGCTGTTTTTT
>TRBJ1-5|many|TRBD1|TRBV12-3/TRBV12-4
CASTSGQGNQPQHF
TGTGCCAGCACCTCCGGACAGGGCAATCAGCCCCAGCATTTT
>TRBJ1-5|many|TRBD1|TRBV28
CASSRQGQSNQPQHF
TGTGCCAGCTCGCGGCAGGGACAGAGCAATCAGCCCCAGCATTTT
>TRBJ2-7|many|.|TRBV28
CATDGRNYEQYF
TGTGCCACCGACGGACGGAACTACGAGCAGTACTTC
>TRBJ1-2|once|TRBD1|TRBV9
CASSAKYMDRGYGYTF
TGTGCCAGCAGCGCTAAATATATGGACAGGGGTTATGGCTACACCTTC
>TRBJ2-5|many|TRBD2|TRBV12-3/TRBV12-4
CASSISGSGETQYF
TGTGCCAGCAGCATTAGCGGGAGTGGAGAGACCCAGTACTTC
>TRBJ1-1|.|TRBD1|TRBV12-3/TRBV12-4
CASSYTGVEAFF
TGTGCCAGCAGTTACACAGGGGTTGAAGCTTTCTTT
>TRBJ2-7|many|TRBD2|TRBV11-1
CASSKTPGHSIAGDPEQYF
TGTGCCAGCAGCAAGACCCCGGGACATTCGATAGCGGGAGATCCCGAGCAGTACTTC
>TRBJ2-7|.|.|TRBV29-1
CSVRDNTYEQYF
TGCAGCGTTCGGGACAACACCTACGAGCAGTACTTC
>TRBJ1-1|many|TRBD1|TRBV29-1
CSVRQGMNTEAFF
TGCAGCGTTCGACAGGGAATGAACACTGAAGCTTTCTTT
>TRBJ2-2|few|.|TRBV9
CASSVKEGVGTGELFF
TGTGCCAGCAGCGTAAAAGAGGGAGTAGGCACCGGGGAGCTGTTTTTT
>TRBJ2-5|many|TRBD1|TRBV24-1
CATSGTAETQYF
TGTGCCACCTCCGGGACAGCAGAGACCCAGTACTTC
>TRBJ1-5|few|.|TRBV6-1
CASGMSRVNQPQHF
TGTGCCAGCGGAATGTCGCGTGTCAATCAGCCCCAGCATTTT
>TRBJ2-6|many|.|TRBV12-3/TRBV12-4
CASSLVGNSGANVLTF
TGTGCCAGCAGTTTGGTGGGTAACTCTGGGGCCAACGTCCTGACTTTC
>TRBJ2-5|.|.|TRBV12-3/TRBV12-4
CASNLRSQETQYF
TGTGCCAGCAACCTCCGATCGCAAGAGACCCAGTACTTC
>TRBJ2-7|many|TRBD1|TRBV11-1
CASSTQGRDRGHEQYF
TGTGCCAGCAGCACCCAAGGCCGGGACAGGGGGCACGAGCAGTACTTC
>TRBJ2-2|few|.|TRBV30
CAWSWVVGELFF
TGTGCCTGGAGTTGGGTTGTCGGGGAGCTGTTTTTT
>TRBJ1-1|.|TRBD1|TRBV19
CASSNRGGEAFF
TGTGCCAGTAGTAACAGGGGCGGTGAAGCTTTCTTT
>TRBJ2-7|.|TRBD1|TRBV6-1
CASALRDRGYEQYF
TGTGCCAGCGCTCTCCGGGACAGGGGCTACGAGCAGTACTTC
>TRBJ2-2|many|TRBD2|TRBV20-1
CSARDSGGSLAENTGELFF
TGCAGTGCTAGAGACAGCGGCGGGTCGCTAGCGGAGAACACCGGGGAGCTGTTTTTT
>TRBJ1-1|.|.|TRBV4-1
CASSQGAANTEAFF
TGCGCCAGCAGCCAAGGAGCCGCGAACACTGAAGCTTTCTTT
>TRBJ1-2|many|.|TRBV14
CASSQDDGRLSGYTF
TGTGCCAGCAGCCAAGACGATGGCAGGTTGTCGGGCTACACCTTC
>TRBJ2-5|.|.|TRBV15
CAASRNGAEETQYF
TGTGCCGCCAGCAGAAACGGGGCCGAAGAGACCCAGTACTTC
>TRBJ2-2|many|.|TRBV10-1
CASSETRNTGELFF
TGCGCCAGCAGTGAGACCAGGAACACCGGGGAGCTGTTTTTT
>TRBJ1-2|few|.|TRBV6-5
CASSYSRQANYGYTF
TGTGCCAGCAGTTACTCGCGACAGGCTAACTATGGCTACACCTTC
>TRBJ2-7|.|.|TRBV11-2
CASSLKDSSYEQYF
TGTGCCAGCTCACTAAAGGACAGCTCCTACGAGCAGTACTTC
>TRBJ2-7|many|TRBD2|TRBV6-1
CASRNAGLASYEQYF
TGTGCCAGCAGAAACGCGGGACTAGCTTCCTACGAGCAGTACTTC
>TRBJ2-7|few|TRBD2|TRBV5-1
CASSLDGRPAGEQYF
TGCGCCAGCAGCTTGGACGGGAGGCCCGCTGGCGAGCAGTACTTC
>TRBJ1-1|many|.|TRBV19
CASSDRRLSSTEAFF
TGTGCCAGTAGTGATCGGAGGCTCAGCAGCACTGAAGCTTTCTTT
>TRBJ1-5|many|.|TRBV2
CASKEETGAYGQPQHF
TGTGCCAGCAAGGAGGAGACGGGGGCGTATGGTCAGCCCCAGCATTTT
>TRBJ2-6|.|TRBD1|TRBV30
CAWSVWTGGLGANVLTF
TGTGCCTGGAGTGTATGGACAGGGGGACTCGGGGCCAACGTCCTGACTTTC
>TRBJ2-3|many|.|TRBV19
CASSDRYRDTQYF
TGTGCCAGTAGCGACAGGTATAGAGATACGCAGTATTTT
>TRBJ2-4|many|TRBD1|TRBV24-1
CATSDTRTGPYIQYF
TGTGCCACCAGTGACACCCGGACAGGTCCGTACATTCAGTACTTC
>TRBJ2-7|many|TRBD2|TRBV27
CASSFAGLASYEQYF
TGTGCCAGCAGTTTTGCGGGACTAGCTTCCTACGAGCAGTACTTC